This T cell receptor beta chain came from a study of blood T cell repertoires in COVID-19. Overall study context: Samples representing acute and convalescent COVID-19 were sourced from the United States, Italy and Spain. PBMCs, B-cell-depleted T cells, or T cells provided the cDNA or gDNA that made up the material.

Authors' data handling: Amplifying reference gene primers gave estimates of nucleated cell counts. Clones were read by immunoSEQ multiplex PCR, and TCRdb kept only the in-frame ones, dropping some. The DNA was the basis for D and trimming; V, J and clone size are from that table. The data contain about 260,000 clones, approximately 89% of them singletons. Germline lookup yields CDR1 LNHDA and CDR2 SQIVND (reference sequence). V shed 4 bases and J shed 4 bases, with 13 bases lying between them. This CDR3 region has 15 residues. The chain combines TRBV19 with TRBJ2-2, with a weak D call TRBD1 (5 bases). Sequencing used peripheral blood. The source is a man in his forties who had recovered from COVID-19. The CDR3 protein is CASSRPRAATGELFF. The CDR3 DNA reads as TGTGCCAGTAGTAGGCCCAGGGCGGCCACCGGGGAGCTGTTTTTT. Combining the CDR3 with reference TRBV19 and TRBJ2-2 gives the whole variable domain DGGITQSPKYLFRKEGQNVTLSCEQNLNHDAMYWYRQDPGQGLRLIYYSQIVNDFQKGDIAEGYSVSREKKESFPLTVTSAQKNPTAFYLCASSRPRAATGELFFGEGSRLTVL.